This TCR beta chain was recorded in a study of cytomegalovirus exposure and HLA in healthy donors. The study's findings and limits: As a later analysis revealed, most CMV-associated TCR beta chains appeared HLA-restricted. TRBV6-2, TRBV6-3 and some other V segments were excluded as indistinguishable.

Germline V gives CDR1 MNHEY, CDR2 SVGAGI. Trimming cost V 0 bases and J 1 base; bases outside gene matches: 2. The CDR3 has 16 residues. As to this clone: What it recognizes is unknown.

This PCR relied on a set of 60 Vbeta primers and 13 Jbeta primers. Here immunoSEQ multiplex PCR was the method, and the copy in TCRdb shows in-frame clones only, minus some. In the table there are about 160,000 clones, roughly 80% of which are singletons. Sequenced input: PBMCs. The rearrangement links TRBV6-5 to TRBJ2-3, with 9 bases matching TRBD2. The sequence was obtained from a man aged 18-30 years in good health and CMV-seronegative. DNA of the CDR3: TGTGCCAGCAGTTACTCGGCTAGCGGGGGCACAGATACGCAGTATTTT. Protein product: CASSYSASGGTDTQYF.